The 21 T cell receptor beta chains in this list originate from one sample, sequenced in a study of vaccination effects on CD4 cells after COVID-19. For these receptors, no antigen is known. Investigators separated out CD4+ T cells once around 10 days of culture had passed. The infection with SARS-CoV-2 (confirmed by PCR) occurred in this person between March and December 2020. Subjects were given two BNT162b2 or mRNA-1273 vaccine doses. Data came from immunoSEQ multiplex PCR; TCRdb stores just in-frame clones and leaves some out. This sample has roughly 30,000 clones, with roughly four fifths found just once. The sequencing used CD4+ T cells from PBMCs cultured without peptide, collected after COVID-19 vaccination. These receptors were collected from a human donor who had a prior SARS-CoV-2 infection.

The V gene is TRBV5-6, the J gene TRBJ2-1; D call uncertain. This CDR3 is built from 14 residues. CDR1 is SGHDT and CDR2 is YYEEEE in the germline V gene. With 0 bases removed from V and 7 bases from J, the gap between germline ends came to 11 bases. The CDR3 nucleotides are TGTGCCAGCAGCTTGGTCAGGTTTAGTAATGAGCAGTTCTTC. Protein: CASSLVRFSNEQFF.

This chain uses TRBV20-1 with TRBJ2-3; no firm D call. Germline CDR1 reads DFQATT; CDR2 reads SNEGSKA (reference sequence). V shed 2 bases and J shed 6 bases, with 6 bases lying between them. The CDR3 length is 11 residues. This chain's CDR3 is CSARPWDTQYF. CDR3 nucleotide sequence: TGCAGTGCTAGACCATGGGATACGCAGTATTTT.

This clone has only a few counts. V and J are TRBV4-1 and TRBJ2-5; 9 bases are shared with TRBD2. The V segment lost 0 bases and the J segment 5 bases; nucleotides outside the gene matches: 7. The CDR3 runs 16 residues. Germline V CDR1 and CDR2: MGHRA, YSYEKL. This CDR3 reads CASSQDWSSGMETQYF. For the CDR3, the DNA is TGCGCCAGCAGCCAAGATTGGTCTAGCGGGATGGAGACCCAGTACTTC.

The DNA of the CDR3 is TGTGCCAGCTCGCTGACAACTAACTATGGCTACACCTTC. It encodes CASSLTTNYGYTF. The chain uses TRBV12-3 or TRBV12-4 and TRBJ1-2; D not resolved. V was pared by 8 bases and J by 0 bases, with 10 bases between. The CDR3 runs 13 residues.

This clone showed up just a few times. The chain combines TRBV14 with TRBJ1-3; D is ambiguous. The CDR3 has 15 residues. CDR1 is SGHDN and CDR2 is FVKESK in the germline V gene. The V end was cut by 6 bases, the J end by 0 bases, with 12 bases between. The CDR3 reads CASRPSGSSGNTIYF. The CDR3 region has the DNA TGTGCCAGCAGACCCAGCGGAAGCTCTGGAAACACCATATATTTT.

As to this clone: Other DNA sequences within the sample encode an identical CDR3. V is TRBV5-4 and J is TRBJ2-1; 9 nucleotides agree with TRBD2. Germline V CDR1 and CDR2: SGHNT, YYREEE (reference sequence). There are 19 residues in the CDR3. Trimming removed 0 bases from V and 4 bases from J; junction bases left unmatched: 14. CDR3 protein: CASSLDPSFSGSSYNEQFF. The CDR3 DNA is TGTGCCAGCAGCTTGGACCCCAGCTTTAGCGGGAGCTCTTACAATGAGCAGTTCTTC.

CDR3 sequence reads: CASSPKPPGLAGGTGELFF. DNA of the CDR3: TGTGCCAGCAGCCCGAAGCCCCCAGGACTAGCGGGGGGCACCGGGGAGCTGTTTTTT. This chain joins TRBV7-8 and TRBJ2-2; 14 bases align to TRBD2. Germline-derived CDR1 and CDR2 are SGHVS and FQNEAQ. This CDR3 is 19 amino acids long. The J segment lost 4 bases and the V segment lost 5 bases, leaving 12 bases of the junction unmatched.

The rearrangement links TRBV6-6 to TRBJ2-4; TRBD1 is a possible D gene (5 bases). The CDR3 is made up of 14 amino acids. Looked up from germline, CDR1 is MNHNY and CDR2 is SVGAGI (reference sequence). V dropped 7 bases and J dropped 9 bases, with 19 bases sitting between them. In DNA, the CDR3 is TGTGCCAGCATCAACCCCCGGCAAAGGGGCATTCAGTACTTC. Encoded protein: CASINPRQRGIQYF.

The rearrangement uses TRBV18 and TRBJ2-3; D is unclear. Germline lookup yields CDR1 KGHSH and CDR2 LQKENI. With 1 base removed from V and 8 bases from J, the gap between germline ends came to 16 bases. CDR3 length: 15 residues. The CDR3 loop reads CASSPQDPLPGTQYF. The CDR3 nucleotides are TGTGCCAGCTCACCACAAGACCCCTTACCCGGTACGCAGTATTTT.

The J gene is TRBJ2-5, the V gene TRBV2; 12 positions match TRBD2. The CDR3 contains 17 residues. The germline CDR1 and CDR2 sequences are SNHLY and FYNNEI. The V gene end was trimmed by 8 bases and the J gene end by 0 bases; junction bases not matched to a gene: 10. This CDR3 reads CASGRPLAGGYQETQYF. In DNA form, the CDR3 reads TGTGCCAGCGGACGTCCTCTAGCGGGGGGGTACCAAGAGACCCAGTACTTC.

V is TRBV5-1 and J is TRBJ2-1; no clear D gene. V gave up 4 bases and J gave up 4 bases, with 9 bases separating them. Germline values: CDR1 SGHRS, CDR2 YFSETQ. CDR3 length: 13 residues. In DNA, the CDR3 is TGCGCCAGCAGCCCGGTGGCGTACAATGAGCAGTTCTTC. Protein sequence: CASSPVAYNEQFF. Drawing the rest from reference TRBV5-1 and TRBJ2-1, the complete variable domain is KAGVTQTPRYLIKTRGQQVTLSCSPISGHRSVSWYQQTPGQGLQFLFEYFSETQRNKGNFPGRFSGRQFSNSRSEMNVSTLELGDSALYLCASSPVAYNEQFFGPGTRLTVL.

The chain links TRBV13 to TRBJ2-1, with TRBD2 matching over 9 bases. Germline values: CDR1 PRHDT, CDR2 FYEKMQ (reference sequence). CDR3 length: 16 amino acids. Trimming at V came to 7 bases and at J to 0 bases, leaving 7 bases not matched to a gene. CDR3 sequence (DNA): TGTGCCAGCAAGCTTAGCGGGAGTTTCTCCTACAATGAGCAGTTCTTC. Translation gives CASKLSGSFSYNEQFF.

This sequence joins TRBV5-1 and TRBJ2-5; D call uncertain. This CDR3 contains 14 residues. V lost 4 bases and J lost 3, with 13 bases in between. The germline CDR1 and CDR2 sequences are SGHRS and YFSETQ. The CDR3 reads CASSIASTEETQYF. DNA of the CDR3: TGCGCCAGCAGCATTGCGAGTACTGAAGAGACCCAGTACTTC. The whole variable domain, remainder taken from reference TRBV5-1 and TRBJ2-5, is KAGVTQTPRYLIKTRGQQVTLSCSPISGHRSVSWYQQTPGQGLQFLFEYFSETQRNKGNFPGRFSGRQFSNSRSEMNVSTLELGDSALYLCASSIASTEETQYFGPGTRLLVL.

The rearrangement joins TRBV5-1 to TRBJ1-2, with D possibly matching TRBD1 (6 bases). CDR1 and CDR2 from the germline V gene are SGHRS and YFSETQ. V lost 0 bases to trimming and J lost 5 bases, with 11 bases between them. The CDR3 consists of 14 residues. The CDR3 sequence is CASSLGQGTYGYTF. The CDR3 DNA sequence: TGCGCCAGCAGCTTGGGCCAGGGGACTTATGGCTACACCTTC.

The chain links TRBV5-1 to TRBJ2-7; 10 bases are a match to TRBD2. The CDR3 has 17 residues. J gave up 8 bases and V 0 bases, and 14 bases lay outside the gene matches. CDR1 SGHRS and CDR2 YFSETQ come from the germline V gene. CDR3 protein: CASSLGGTSADQSQQYF. In nucleotides, the CDR3 is TGCGCCAGCAGCTTGGGTGGGACTAGCGCCGACCAGTCCCAGCAGTACTTC. The whole variable domain, remainder taken from reference TRBV5-1 and TRBJ2-7, is KAGVTQTPRYLIKTRGQQVTLSCSPISGHRSVSWYQQTPGQGLQFLFEYFSETQRNKGNFPGRFSGRQFSNSRSEMNVSTLELGDSALYLCASSLGGTSADQSQQYFGPGTRLTVT.

The chain employs TRBV9 and TRBJ2-5; 10 positions match TRBD2. The V segment lost 7 bases and the J segment 4 bases; nucleotides outside the gene matches: 10. CDR1 SGDLS and CDR2 YYNGEE come from the germline V gene. CDR3 size: 15 residues. The CDR3 protein is CASAQAGGPIETQYF. CDR3 coding DNA: TGTGCCAGCGCGCAAGCGGGGGGGCCAATAGAGACCCAGTACTTC.

The chain is built from TRBV5-1 and TRBJ2-5; D gene ambiguous. The CDR3 has 14 amino acids. Germline V gene lookup returns CDR1 SGHRS and CDR2 YFSETQ. Between the trimmed V and J ends, which lost 4 bases and 2 bases, there was a span of 12 bases. The chain's CDR3 is CASSQRPLQETQYF. Here the CDR3 DNA reads TGCGCCAGCAGCCAACGCCCCCTTCAAGAGACCCAGTACTTC.

This chain joins TRBV25-1 and TRBJ2-7, with TRBD1 as a possible D gene (6 bases). The CDR3 has 15 amino acids. The germline V gene has CDR1 MGHDK and CDR2 SYGVNS. V was clipped by 3 bases and J by 2 bases, with 14 bases between them. The DNA of the CDR3 is TGTGCCAGCAGTGACGAAGCAGGGGCCCCCTACGAGCAGTACTTC. Protein: CASSDEAGAPYEQYF.

The V call is TRBV19, the J call TRBJ1-5, with 8 positions matching TRBD1. The CDR3 runs 14 residues. V was clipped by 3 bases and J by 6 bases; unmatched bases: 4. Per the germline V gene, CDR1 is LNHDA and CDR2 is SQIVND (reference sequence). CDR3 loop: CASSITGGVQPQHF. The CDR3 region has the DNA TGTGCCAGTAGTATCACAGGGGGGGTTCAGCCCCAGCATTTT. The entire variable domain, with the rest obtained from reference TRBV19 and TRBJ1-5, is as follows: DGGITQSPKYLFRKEGQNVTLSCEQNLNHDAMYWYRQDPGQGLRLIYYSQIVNDFQKGDIAEGYSVSREKKESFPLTVTSAQKNPTAFYLCASSITGGVQPQHFGDGTRLSIL.

This chain connects TRBV4-2 to TRBJ2-7; 12 bases align to TRBD2. CDR1 is LGHNA and CDR2 is YNFKEQ in the germline V gene. This CDR3 is built from 15 residues. The J segment lost 4 bases and the V segment lost 1 base, leaving 2 bases of the junction unmatched. This CDR3 reads CASSQGLAGGYEQYF. Here the CDR3 DNA reads TGTGCCAGCAGCCAAGGGCTAGCGGGGGGGTACGAGCAGTACTTC.

The rearrangement joins TRBV7-6 to TRBJ2-1, with TRBD2 matching 10 bases. V lost 5 bases to trimming and J lost 5 bases; unmatched junction nucleotides: 9. The CDR3 runs to 16 residues. Per the germline V gene, CDR1 is SGHVS and CDR2 is FNYEAQ. The CDR3 nucleotides read TGTGCCAGCAGCAGATCAAGCGGGGGGGTCCACAATGAGCAGTTCTTC. Translated, it gives CASSRSSGGVHNEQFF.